This TCR beta chain was captured in a study of blood T cell repertoires in COVID-19. Study at large: The United States, Italy and Spain were the sources of the acute and convalescent COVID-19 samples.

Sequenced by immunoSEQ multiplex PCR; TCRdb stores in-frame clones only, minus some. The sample carries approximately 130,000 clones, more than 70% recorded once. Sequences were obtained from peripheral blood. The clonotype originates from a human donor in a cohort sampled during active COVID-19.

Here the CDR3 reads CAWTSGRDNEQFF. The CDR3 DNA follows: TGTGCCTGGACTAGCGGGAGAGACAATGAGCAGTTCTTC. The chain recombines TRBV30 with TRBJ2-1; 10 positions match TRBD2. The CDR3 contains 13 residues. V lost 4 bases and J lost 5; bases outside the gene matches: 2. Germline CDR1 and CDR2: GTSNPN and SVGIG (reference sequence). Drawing the rest from reference TRBV30 and TRBJ2-1, the complete variable domain is SQTIHQWPATLVQPVGSPLSLECTVEGTSNPNLYWYRQAAGRGLQLLFYSVGIGQISSEVPQNLSASRPQDRQFILSSKKLLLSDSGFYLCAWTSGRDNEQFFGPGTRLTVL.